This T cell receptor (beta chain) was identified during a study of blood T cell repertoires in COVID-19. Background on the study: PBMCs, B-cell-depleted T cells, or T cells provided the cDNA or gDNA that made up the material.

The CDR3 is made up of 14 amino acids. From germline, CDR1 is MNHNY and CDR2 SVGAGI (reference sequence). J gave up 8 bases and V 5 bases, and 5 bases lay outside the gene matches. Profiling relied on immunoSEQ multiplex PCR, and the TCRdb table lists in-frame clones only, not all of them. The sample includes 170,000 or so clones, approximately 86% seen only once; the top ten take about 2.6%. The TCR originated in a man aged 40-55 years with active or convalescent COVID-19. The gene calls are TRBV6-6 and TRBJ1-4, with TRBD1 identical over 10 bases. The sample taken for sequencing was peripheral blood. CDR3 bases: TGTGCCAGCAGTCCCGACAGGGGGCTCGAAAAACTGTTTTTT. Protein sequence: CASSPDRGLEKLFF.